The 24 T cell receptor beta chains presented below share a single source sample, sequenced in a study of OX40 agonist ivuxolimab in advanced cancers. Sequenced by immunoSEQ multiplex PCR; TCRdb stores in-frame clones only, minus some. The sample consists of around 80,000 clones, approximately 84% of them appearing once. The sequencing used CD4+ or CD8+ T cells sorted from blood, collected in a trial of the OX40 agonist ivuxolimab. The receptor set was obtained from an adult with an advanced solid tumor such as melanoma, head and neck, liver or kidney cancer.

The J gene is TRBJ1-3, the V gene TRBV7-2; D is undetermined. Between the trimmed V and J ends, which lost 1 base and 0 bases, there was a span of 13 bases. Per the germline V gene, CDR1 is SGHTA and CDR2 is FQGNSA. The CDR3 spans 17 residues. The CDR3 region has the DNA TGTGCCAGCAGCTTAGAGGGAACTGCATACTCTGGAAACACCATATATTTT. Protein: CASSLEGTAYSGNTIYF.

The gene calls are TRBV5-5 and TRBJ2-7; 7 nucleotides align to TRBD1. CDR1 is SGHKS and CDR2 is YYEKEE in the germline V gene (reference sequence). The CDR3 contains 15 residues. Germline trimming cut 0 bases from V and 1 base from J; bases unmatched to any gene: 4. The CDR3 DNA reads TGTGCCAGCAGCTTGGTTCAGGGGGTGTCCTACGAGCAGTACTTC. Translation gives CASSLVQGVSYEQYF. The variable domain in full, with the rest retrieved from reference TRBV5-5 and TRBJ2-7, is DAGVTQSPTHLIKTRGQQVTLRCSPISGHKSVSWYQQVLGQGPQFIFQYYEKEERGRGNFPDRFSARQFPNYSSELNVNALLLGDSALYLCASSLVQGVSYEQYFGPGTRLTVT.

The rearrangement links TRBV4-2 to TRBJ2-4, with 7 bases matching TRBD2. The ends lost 3 bases at V and 3 bases at J; junction bases unmatched: 5. CDR1 is LGHNA, CDR2 YNFKEQ, per germline. This CDR3 has 15 amino acids. The CDR3 DNA follows: TGTGCCAGCAGCCAGGAGAGCGGGGTCAAAAACATTCAGTACTTC. Translation: CASSQESGVKNIQYF.

This sequence joins TRBV4-1 and TRBJ2-3; 8 positions agree with TRBD1. The CDR3 sequence is 17 residues long. Germline V lookup: CDR1 MGHRA, CDR2 YSYEKL. V was clipped by 4 bases and J by 5 bases; unmatched bases: 14. The CDR3: CASSPGTGPPAGDTQYF. DNA for the CDR3: TGCGCCAGCAGCCCGGGGACAGGTCCCCCGGCTGGAGATACGCAGTATTTT.

The V gene is TRBV5-1, the J gene TRBJ2-6, with D unresolved. Trimming took off 0 bases at V and 2 bases at J, with 9 bases between the two ends. This CDR3 region has 16 residues. CDR1 is SGHRS and CDR2 is YFSETQ in the germline V gene. The CDR3 bases are TGCGCCAGCAGCTTGGCCGGCAGGACTGGGGCCAACGTCCTGACTTTC. This gives the protein CASSLAGRTGANVLTF.

The V call is TRBV9, the J call TRBJ2-3; D is undetermined. Germline V gives CDR1 SGDLS, CDR2 YYNGEE. Trimming left V 2 bases short and J 1 base short, with 8 bases between. The CDR3 length is 14 residues. The CDR3, as DNA: TGTGCCAGCAGCGTTAGTCTTGGCACAGATACGCAGTATTTT. Protein: CASSVSLGTDTQYF.

This chain connects TRBV28 to TRBJ2-7; 9 nucleotides agree with TRBD1. Germline loops: CDR1 MDHEN, CDR2 SYDVKM. CDR3 length: 14 amino acids. V lost 5 bases, J lost 3 bases, and 5 bases stayed unmatched. CDR3 sequence reads: CASSPGTGHYEQYV. The CDR3, as DNA: TGTGCCAGCAGTCCTGGGACAGGGCACTACGAGCAGTACGTC.

CDR3 residues: CASSATGGVFYGYTF. The CDR3 DNA sequence: TGTGCCAGCAGCGCAACAGGGGGCGTTTTCTATGGCTACACCTTC. The chain carries TRBV9 and TRBJ1-2; 9 bases map to TRBD1. CDR3 size: 15 residues. Germline loops: CDR1 SGDLS, CDR2 YYNGEE. The J segment lost 4 bases and the V segment lost 3 bases, leaving 7 bases of the junction unmatched.

This sequence joins TRBV19 and TRBJ2-1; 15 bases line up with TRBD2. Germline V gene lookup returns CDR1 LNHDA and CDR2 SQIVND (reference sequence). After removal of 6 bases from V and 7 bases from J, the junction contained 7 bases not matched to a gene. This CDR3 comprises 16 residues. In DNA form, the CDR3 reads TGTGCCAGTAGGGGACCCGGGACTAGCGGGGGGAATGAGCAGTTCTTC. Translation: CASRGPGTSGGNEQFF.

This chain connects TRBV29-1 to TRBJ1-2, with TRBD1 matching 11 bases. The CDR3 consists of 13 residues. J lost 8 bases, V lost 6 bases, and 8 bases had no gene match. Germline CDR1 SQVTM, CDR2 ANQGSEA. The CDR3 here is CSVGGQGAKGYTF. For the CDR3, the DNA is TGCAGCGTAGGTGGACAGGGGGCGAAAGGCTACACCTTC.

V usage is TRBV18 and J usage is TRBJ1-6, with D possibly matching TRBD1 (6 bases). Per the germline V gene, CDR1 is KGHSH and CDR2 is LQKENI. The V and J ends lost 1 base and 5 bases respectively, with 12 bases between them. The CDR3 is 16 residues long. The CDR3 nucleotides are TGTGCCAGCTCACCACTTGTCCGACAGGATAATTCACCCCTCCACTTT. This gives the protein CASSPLVRQDNSPLHF.

V usage is TRBV2 and J usage is TRBJ1-2; D unclear. The CDR3 sequence is 13 residues long. Trimming pared 6 bases from V and 8 bases from J, leaving 16 bases between. Germline V lookup: CDR1 SNHLY, CDR2 FYNNEI. As DNA, the CDR3 is TGTGCCAGCAGCGCCGGGCCCTTGGGGGGCTACACCTTC. This gives the protein CASSAGPLGGYTF.

The chain recombines TRBV14 with TRBJ1-5, with 9 bases that match TRBD1. This CDR3 contains 14 residues. In germline, CDR1 is SGHDN, CDR2 FVKESK. V dropped 3 bases and J dropped 6; count of bases not matched to a gene: 3. This CDR3 reads CASSHGTGSQPQHF. CDR3 nucleotide sequence: TGTGCCAGCAGCCATGGGACAGGGTCTCAGCCCCAGCATTTT.

V usage is TRBV7-6 and J usage is TRBJ2-2; D is possibly TRBD1 (6 bases). The V gene lost 4 bases and the J gene lost 5 bases, with 11 bases spanning the gap. There are 14 residues in the CDR3. The germline V gene has CDR1 SGHVS and CDR2 FNYEAQ. The CDR3 DNA reads TGTGCCAGCAGCTCACTTACAGGGACCGGGGAGCTGTTTTTT. It is translated as CASSSLTGTGELFF.

The chain is built from TRBV4-3 and TRBJ1-1, with D possibly matching TRBD1 (6 bases). V lost 4 bases to trimming and J lost 0 bases, with 12 bases between them. This CDR3 contains 15 residues. Germline CDR1 is LGHNA and CDR2 is YSLEER. DNA of the CDR3: TGCGCCAGCAGCCGAGACAGGACTTTGAACACTGAAGCTTTCTTT. Its protein product is CASSRDRTLNTEAFF.

The CDR3: CASSLGGDLTDTQYF. The DNA of the CDR3 is TGTGCCAGCAGTTTGGGCGGGGACCTCACAGATACGCAGTATTTT. The V and J genes are TRBV28 and TRBJ2-3; D might be TRBD2 (6 bases). CDR3 length equals 15 residues. The V gene lost 3 bases and the J gene lost 2 bases, with 12 bases spanning the gap. CDR1 is MDHEN, CDR2 SYDVKM, per germline.

The rearrangement uses TRBV20-1 and TRBJ2-1; D not certain. The ends were cut back, 5 bases at V and 5 bases at J, with 7 bases in the middle. This CDR3 is 11 amino acids long. Germline assignment: CDR1 DFQATT and CDR2 SNEGSKA (reference sequence). CDR3 residues: CSAFRNNEQFF. The CDR3 DNA sequence: TGCAGTGCTTTCCGAAACAATGAGCAGTTCTTC.

The V call is TRBV11-3, the J call TRBJ2-1; D not resolved. The CDR3 is made up of 13 amino acids. The germline V and J ends were trimmed by 0 bases and 12 bases, with 12 bases remaining between them. CDR1 is SGHNT and CDR2 is YENEEA in the germline V gene. The CDR3: CASSLDDNRGQFF. CDR3 DNA sequence: TGTGCCAGCAGCTTAGATGACAACAGAGGGCAGTTCTTC.

V is TRBV4-2 and J is TRBJ2-3; perhaps TRBD2 as D (5 bases). The CDR3 consists of 15 residues. CDR1 and CDR2 (germline): LGHNA, YNFKEQ. The V gene lost 0 bases and the J gene lost 0 bases, with 7 bases spanning the gap. CDR3 amino acids: CASSQDRGSTDTQYF. The CDR3 coding sequence is TGTGCCAGCAGCCAAGATCGGGGAAGCACAGATACGCAGTATTTT.

V gene TRBV6-1 combines with J gene TRBJ1-2; D uncertain. V gave up 7 bases and J gave up 0 bases, with 15 bases separating them. This CDR3 is 15 amino acids long. CDR1 MNHNS and CDR2 SASEGT come from the germline V gene. CDR3 residues: CASTFGPSSNYGYTF. The CDR3 nucleotides read TGTGCCAGCACCTTCGGTCCTTCATCTAACTATGGCTACACCTTC.

The chain employs TRBV5-4 and TRBJ2-2; no clear D. The germline CDR1 and CDR2 sequences are SGHNT and YYREEE (reference sequence). Trimming pared 4 bases from V and 1 base from J, leaving 11 bases between. The CDR3 contains 15 residues. The chain's CDR3 is CASSPSLENTGELFF. CDR3 bases: TGTGCCAGCAGCCCTTCGTTGGAGAACACCGGGGAGCTGTTTTTT. The variable domain in full, with the rest retrieved from reference TRBV5-4 and TRBJ2-2, is ETGVTQSPTHLIKTRGQQVTLRCSSQSGHNTVSWYQQALGQGPQFIFQYYREEENGRGNFPPRFSGLQFPNYSSELNVNALELDDSALYLCASSPSLENTGELFFGEGSRLTVL.

J is TRBJ2-7 and V is TRBV1; the table gives TRBD2 as D, unverified against the DNA. TRBV1 is designated a pseudogene. The CDR3 extends over 16 amino acids. CDR3 DNA: TGCACCAGCAGCCAACCCTTAGCGGCCCCATCCTACGAGCAGTACTTC. It translates to CTSSQPLAAPSYEQYF.

The rearrangement joins TRBV7-8 to TRBJ1-5, with D unclear. The CDR3 contains 15 residues. The V gene's germline CDR1 is SGHVS and CDR2 FQNEAQ. Trimming took 7 bases from V and 1 from J, leaving 14 bases between them. CDR3: CASTSLGGSNQPQHF. The DNA of the CDR3 is TGTGCCAGCACCTCCCTCGGAGGGAGCAATCAGCCCCAGCATTTT.

This chain uses TRBV9 with TRBJ2-3, with TRBD1 as a possible D gene (6 bases). Trimming took 3 bases from V and 1 from J, leaving 12 bases between them. Germline values: CDR1 SGDLS, CDR2 YYNGEE. CDR3 length equals 15 residues. For the CDR3, the DNA is TGTGCCAGCAGCGCCACAGGGTGGGGCACAGATACGCAGTATTTT. It translates to CASSATGWGTDTQYF. Full variable domain (outside the CDR3, taken from reference TRBV9 and TRBJ2-3): DSGVTQTPKHLITATGQRVTLRCSPRSGDLSVYWYQQSLDQGLQFLIQYYNGEERAKGNILERFSAQQFPDLHSELNLSSLELGDSALYFCASSATGWGTDTQYFGPGTRLTVL.